This entry lists 19 T cell receptor beta chains sequenced from one sample in a study of CD8+ T cells in alopecia areata. Treatment in this sample: oral pan-JAK inhibitor, 5-10 mg twice daily. Reverse transcription of extracted RNA yielded cDNA, which provided the sequencing template. Here immunoSEQ multiplex PCR was the method, and the copy in TCRdb shows in-frame clones only, minus some. In the table there are a few hundred thousand clones, 50% to 60% of which are singletons. Sequencing used CD4+ T cells sorted from blood, obtained at week 4, from a patient treated with tofacitinib. The receptor source for this set is a human donor with alopecia areata.

The rearrangement uses TRBV7-8 and TRBJ1-1, with TRBD1 matching 7 bases. The CDR3 spans 15 residues. The trim removed 2 bases at V and 1 base at J, leaving 4 bases unmatched. Germline V gives CDR1 SGHVS, CDR2 FQNEAQ. CDR3 loop: CASSLPGTANTEAFF. Here the CDR3 DNA reads TGTGCCAGCAGCTTACCCGGGACAGCGAACACTGAAGCTTTCTTT.

This clone was detected a few times. The gene calls are TRBV29-1 and TRBJ1-1, with D possibly TRBD1 on 5 matching bases. The germline V gene encodes CDR1 SQVTM and CDR2 ANQGSEA. V lost 2 bases and J lost 0, with 10 bases in between. This CDR3 comprises 14 residues. This CDR3 is CSVERGGVNTEAFF. CDR3 in DNA: TGCAGCGTTGAACGGGGGGGAGTGAACACTGAAGCTTTCTTT.

This sequence joins TRBV5-5 and TRBJ1-1, with 7 bases fitting TRBD1. Losses at the gene ends were 0 bases for V and 5 bases for J; bases not matched to a gene: 7. The CDR3 is made up of 15 amino acids. From germline, CDR1 is SGHKS and CDR2 YYEKEE (reference sequence). The CDR3 DNA sequence: TGTGCCAGCAGCTTGGGACAGGGAGGTTGGACTGAAGCTTTCTTT. Translated: CASSLGQGGWTEAFF. Variable domain in full (rest from reference TRBV5-5 and TRBJ1-1): DAGVTQSPTHLIKTRGQQVTLRCSPISGHKSVSWYQQVLGQGPQFIFQYYEKEERGRGNFPDRFSARQFPNYSSELNVNALLLGDSALYLCASSLGQGGWTEAFFGQGTRLTVV.

The chain joins TRBV6-5 to TRBJ1-1; TRBD1 is a possible D gene (6 bases). Germline V gene sequence: CDR1 MNHEY, CDR2 SVGAGI. Trimming took off 5 bases at V and 6 bases at J, with 13 bases between the two ends. The CDR3 contains 13 residues. The chain's CDR3 is CASSRVQGSEAFF. The CDR3 DNA reads TGTGCCAGCAGTAGGGTGCAGGGGTCTGAAGCTTTCTTT.

V is TRBV25-1 and J is TRBJ2-7; perhaps TRBD2 as D (5 bases). The germline V and J ends were trimmed by 1 base and 7 bases, with 14 bases remaining between them. The CDR3 consists of 14 residues. CDR1 is MGHDK, CDR2 SYGVNS, per germline. CDR3 DNA: TGTGCCAGCAGTGAATCCCCGAGAGGGTCTGAGCAGTACTTC. Translated: CASSESPRGSEQYF.

This clone was observed a handful of times. J is TRBJ2-1 and V is TRBV29-1; TRBD2 matches 8 bases. The V segment lost 3 bases and the J segment 7 bases; nucleotides outside the gene matches: 8. This CDR3 has 14 amino acids. Germline V gene sequence: CDR1 SQVTM, CDR2 ANQGSEA. The CDR3 DNA sequence: TGCAGCGTTGACGTTAGCGGGGTGAGGAATGAGCAGTTCTTC. This encodes CSVDVSGVRNEQFF.

The rearrangement links TRBV7-2 to TRBJ2-3, with 7 bases matching TRBD2. Germline lookup yields CDR1 SGHTA and CDR2 FQGNSA. The CDR3 runs to 18 residues. After removal of 5 bases from V and 1 base from J, the junction contained 15 bases not matched to a gene. CDR3: CASSLPPGRGLGTDTQYF. For the CDR3, the DNA is TGTGCCAGCAGCCTCCCCCCGGGGCGGGGGTTAGGCACAGATACGCAGTATTTT.

This clone was recorded a few times. The chain uses TRBV29-1 and TRBJ2-6; D ambiguous. Germline CDR1 reads SQVTM; CDR2 reads ANQGSEA. Trimming removed 7 bases from V and 1 base from J, with 5 bases in between. The CDR3 spans 12 residues. CDR3 sequence reads: CSAESGANVLTF. CDR3 DNA sequence: TGCAGCGCAGAATCTGGGGCCAACGTCCTGACTTTC. Combining the CDR3 with reference TRBV29-1 and TRBJ2-6 gives the whole variable domain SAVISQKPSRDICQRGTSLTIQCQVDSQVTMMFWYRQQPGQSLTLIATANQGSEATYESGFVIDKFPISRPNLTFSTLTVSNMSPEDSSIYLCSAESGANVLTFGAGSRLTVL.

In its sample, this clone was seen a few times. The chain is built from TRBV19 and TRBJ2-1, with a weak D call TRBD1 (6 bases). The CDR3 is made up of 15 amino acids. Germline CDR1 and CDR2: LNHDA and SQIVND (reference sequence). With 10 bases removed from V and 0 bases from J, the gap between germline ends came to 16 bases. CDR3 nucleotide sequence: TGTGCCACTTACAGGGACCGGTCCTCCTACAATGAGCAGTTCTTC. Encoded protein: CATYRDRSSYNEQFF.

This chain uses TRBV7-2 with TRBJ2-1, with 7 bases fitting TRBD1. The CDR3 runs to 13 residues. V lost 8 bases to trimming and J lost 6 bases; unmatched junction nucleotides: 7. Germline values: CDR1 SGHTA, CDR2 FQGNSA. The CDR3 loop reads CASENRGGNEQFF. The CDR3 bases are TGTGCCAGCGAGAACAGGGGCGGCAATGAGCAGTTCTTC.

The chain has TRBV27 and TRBJ2-1; TRBD1 aligns across 7 bases. The ends lost 5 bases at V and 4 bases at J; junction bases unmatched: 5. Germline CDR1 is MNHEY and CDR2 is SMNVEV (reference sequence). CDR3 size: 14 residues. The DNA for the CDR3 is TGTGCCAGCAGTCCCGGGACAGCGTACAATGAGCAGTTCTTC. As protein: CASSPGTAYNEQFF.

The rearrangement links TRBV7-3 to TRBJ1-1; no clear D gene. The CDR3 runs 13 residues. V lost 4 bases and J 5 bases, leaving 11 bases between the germline ends. Germline-derived CDR1 and CDR2 are SGHTA and FQGTGA. The CDR3 region is CASSSSSGTEAFF. CDR3 in DNA: TGTGCCAGCAGCTCGTCCTCCGGGACTGAAGCTTTCTTT.

The chain recombines TRBV4-3 with TRBJ2-6; D unclear. With 1 base removed from V and 0 bases from J, the gap between germline ends came to 16 bases. Germline V CDR1 and CDR2: LGHNA, YSLEER. This CDR3 has 19 residues. Here the CDR3 reads CASSQVGPVITSGANVLTF. CDR3 in DNA: TGCGCCAGCAGCCAAGTTGGTCCAGTCATCACCTCTGGGGCCAACGTCCTGACTTTC.

A word on this clone: The same CDR3 arises from other DNA sequences in this sample as well. V and J are TRBV5-1 and TRBJ2-6; no definite D call. The germline V gene encodes CDR1 SGHRS and CDR2 YFSETQ. Trimming pared 4 bases from V and 0 bases from J, leaving 5 bases between. This CDR3 is 14 amino acids long. The CDR3 protein is CASSLSSGANVLTF. CDR3 nucleotide sequence: TGCGCCAGCAGCCTGAGCTCTGGGGCCAACGTCCTGACTTTC.

This clone was detected once. The CDR3 region has the DNA TGCAGCGTTGTACGGGGGCCTAACCAGAACACTGAAGCTTTCTTT. Its protein is CSVVRGPNQNTEAFF. The V and J genes are TRBV29-1 and TRBJ1-1; possibly TRBD1 for D (6 bases). This CDR3 region has 15 residues. V was clipped by 4 bases and J by 1 base, with 16 bases between them. CDR1 and CDR2 from the germline V gene are SQVTM and ANQGSEA.

The rearrangement uses TRBV27 and TRBJ1-2; TRBD1 agrees at 9 bases. V lost 4 bases, J lost 4 bases, and 7 bases stayed unmatched. The CDR3 runs to 15 residues. In germline, CDR1 is MNHEY, CDR2 SMNVEV (reference sequence). The chain's CDR3 is CASSSVPGQGYGYTF. The DNA for the CDR3 is TGTGCCAGCAGTTCGGTCCCGGGACAGGGCTATGGCTACACCTTC.

This clone was observed at least ten times. V gene TRBV7-9 combines with J gene TRBJ1-6; 8 bases line up with TRBD1. CDR1 is SEHNR, CDR2 FQNEAQ, per germline (reference sequence). The CDR3 spans 16 residues. V lost 8 bases and J lost 5; bases outside the gene matches: 11. In DNA form, the CDR3 reads TGTGCCAGCGGCATACCGACAGGGGCAAATAATTCACCCCTCCACTTT. Translating gives CASGIPTGANNSPLHF.

This clone was seen only once. The J gene is TRBJ2-7, the V gene TRBV5-1; D may be TRBD1 (5 bases). Trimming left V 4 bases short and J 4 bases short, with 18 bases between. The CDR3 totals 15 residues. The germline gives CDR1 SGHRS, CDR2 YFSETQ. The CDR3 region is CASSLGQGSEYEQYF. The CDR3 nucleotides are TGCGCCAGCAGCCTGGGGCAGGGATCGGAATACGAGCAGTACTTC.

This clone was counted only a few times. This sequence joins TRBV27 and TRBJ1-4; D call uncertain. The CDR3 is 16 amino acids. The ends were cut back, 5 bases at V and 7 bases at J, with 20 bases in the middle. Per germline, CDR1 MNHEY and CDR2 SMNVEV (reference sequence). The CDR3 protein is CASSPAFPLDGEKLFF. CDR3 DNA sequence: TGTGCCAGCAGTCCCGCCTTCCCCTTGGACGGTGAAAAACTGTTTTTT.